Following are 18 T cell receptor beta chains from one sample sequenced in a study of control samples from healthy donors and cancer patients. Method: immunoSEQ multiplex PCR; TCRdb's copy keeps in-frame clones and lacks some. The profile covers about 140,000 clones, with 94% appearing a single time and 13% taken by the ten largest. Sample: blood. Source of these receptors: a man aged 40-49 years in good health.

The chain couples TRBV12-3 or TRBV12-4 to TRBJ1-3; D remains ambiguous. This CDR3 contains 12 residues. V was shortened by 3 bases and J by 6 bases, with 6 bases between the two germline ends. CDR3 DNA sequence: TGTGCCAGCAGTTTTGGTCAAAACACCATATATTTT. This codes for CASSFGQNTIYF.

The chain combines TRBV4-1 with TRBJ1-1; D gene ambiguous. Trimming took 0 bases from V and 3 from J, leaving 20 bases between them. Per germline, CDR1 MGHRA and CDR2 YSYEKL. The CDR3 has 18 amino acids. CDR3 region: CASSQDGRGDGRDTEAFF. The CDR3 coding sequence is TGCGCCAGCAGCCAAGATGGGCGGGGAGATGGTAGAGACACTGAAGCTTTCTTT.

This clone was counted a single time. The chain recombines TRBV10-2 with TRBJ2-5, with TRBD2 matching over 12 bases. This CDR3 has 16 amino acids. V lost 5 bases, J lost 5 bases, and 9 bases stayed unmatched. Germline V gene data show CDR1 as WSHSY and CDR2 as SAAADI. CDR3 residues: CASSLTSGRRVETQYF. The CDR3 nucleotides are TGCGCCAGCAGTTTAACTAGCGGGAGGAGGGTGGAGACCCAGTACTTC.

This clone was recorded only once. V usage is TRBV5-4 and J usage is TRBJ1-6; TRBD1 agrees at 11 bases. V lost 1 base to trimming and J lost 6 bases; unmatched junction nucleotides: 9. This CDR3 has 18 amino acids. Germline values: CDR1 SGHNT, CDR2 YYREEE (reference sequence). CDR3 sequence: CASSLKGTGGRFNSPLHF. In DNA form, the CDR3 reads TGTGCCAGCAGCTTGAAGGGGACAGGGGGGAGGTTTAATTCACCCCTCCACTTT.

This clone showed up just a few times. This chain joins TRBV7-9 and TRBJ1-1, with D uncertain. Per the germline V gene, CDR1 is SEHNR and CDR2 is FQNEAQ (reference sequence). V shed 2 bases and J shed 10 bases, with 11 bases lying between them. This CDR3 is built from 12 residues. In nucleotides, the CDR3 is TGTGCCAGCAGCTTAAGCGTTGTTGGAGCTTTCTTT. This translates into CASSLSVVGAFF.

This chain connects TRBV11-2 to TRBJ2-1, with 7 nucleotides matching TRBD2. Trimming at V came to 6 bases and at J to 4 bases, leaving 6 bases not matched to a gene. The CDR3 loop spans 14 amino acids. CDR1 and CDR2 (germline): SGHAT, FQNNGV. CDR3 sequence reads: CASRPGLKYNEQFF. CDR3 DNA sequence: TGTGCCAGCAGGCCGGGACTAAAGTACAATGAGCAGTTCTTC.

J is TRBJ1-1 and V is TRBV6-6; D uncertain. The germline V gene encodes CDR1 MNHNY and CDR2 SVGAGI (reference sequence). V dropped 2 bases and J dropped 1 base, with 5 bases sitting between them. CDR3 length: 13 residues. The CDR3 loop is CASSYVPNTEAFF. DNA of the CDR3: TGTGCCAGCAGTTACGTACCGAACACTGAAGCTTTCTTT.

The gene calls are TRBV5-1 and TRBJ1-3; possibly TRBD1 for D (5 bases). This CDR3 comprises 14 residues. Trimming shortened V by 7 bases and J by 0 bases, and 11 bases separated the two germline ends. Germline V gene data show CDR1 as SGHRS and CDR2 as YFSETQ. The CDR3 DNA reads TGCGCCAGCGGGGAGGGACGCTCTGGAAACACCATATATTTT. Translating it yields CASGEGRSGNTIYF.

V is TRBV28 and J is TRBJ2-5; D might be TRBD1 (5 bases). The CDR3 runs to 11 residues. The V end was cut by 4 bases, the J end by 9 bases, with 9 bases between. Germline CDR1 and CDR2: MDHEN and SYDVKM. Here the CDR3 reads CASSSTGSQYF. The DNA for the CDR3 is TGTGCCAGCAGTTCTACAGGCTCCCAGTACTTC.

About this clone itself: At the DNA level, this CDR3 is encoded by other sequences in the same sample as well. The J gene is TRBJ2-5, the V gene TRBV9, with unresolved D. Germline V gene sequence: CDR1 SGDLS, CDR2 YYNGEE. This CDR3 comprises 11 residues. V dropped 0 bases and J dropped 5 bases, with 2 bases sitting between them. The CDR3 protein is CASSVEETQYF. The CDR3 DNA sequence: TGTGCCAGCAGCGTAGAGGAGACCCAGTACTTC.

CDR3 DNA sequence: TGTGCCAGCAGTGAAAGGTATGAGCAGTTCTTC. This encodes CASSERYEQFF. The chain uses TRBV6-1 and TRBJ2-1, with D hard to call. Germline loops: CDR1 MNHNS, CDR2 SASEGT. This CDR3 region has 11 residues. Trimming left V 2 bases short and J 8 bases short, with 4 bases between.

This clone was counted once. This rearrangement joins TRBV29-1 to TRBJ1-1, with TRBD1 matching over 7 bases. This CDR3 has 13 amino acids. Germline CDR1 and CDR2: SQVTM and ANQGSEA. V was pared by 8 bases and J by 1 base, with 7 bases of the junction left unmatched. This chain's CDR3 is CSPRGGPNTEAFF. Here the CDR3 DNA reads TGCAGCCCCAGGGGGGGCCCGAACACTGAAGCTTTCTTT.

CDR3: CASRDHRGRYEKLFF. For the CDR3, the DNA is TGTGCCAGCAGGGATCACAGGGGGCGTTATGAAAAACTGTTTTTT. The V and J genes are TRBV5-6 and TRBJ1-4; 9 bases agree with TRBD1. Germline V gives CDR1 SGHDT, CDR2 YYEEEE. V trimming: 5 bases; J trimming: 6 bases; junction bases outside the gene matches: 8. This CDR3 comprises 15 residues.

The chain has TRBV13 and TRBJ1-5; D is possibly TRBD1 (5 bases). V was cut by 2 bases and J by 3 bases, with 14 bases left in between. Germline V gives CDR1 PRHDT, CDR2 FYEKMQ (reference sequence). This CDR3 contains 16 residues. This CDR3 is CASSLRQGPPNQPQHF. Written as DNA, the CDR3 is TGTGCCAGCAGCTTACGTCAGGGACCCCCCAATCAGCCCCAGCATTTT.

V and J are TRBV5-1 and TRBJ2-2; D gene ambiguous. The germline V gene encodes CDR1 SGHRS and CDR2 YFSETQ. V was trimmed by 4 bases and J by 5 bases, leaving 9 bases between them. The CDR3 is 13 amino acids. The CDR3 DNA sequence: TGCGCCAGCAGCAGAACAGTTACCGGGGAGCTGTTTTTT. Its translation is CASSRTVTGELFF.

The CDR3 DNA is TGCGCCAGCAGTCAATGCCCCCTCCGACAGGTCACTGAAAAACTGTTTTTT. It translates to CASSQCPLRQVTEKLFF. The gene calls are TRBV23-1 and TRBJ1-4; possible D gene TRBD1, 6 bases. TRBV23-1 is labeled an ORF, and its function is uncertain. This CDR3 is 17 amino acids long. Trimming removed 1 base from V and 7 bases from J, with 19 bases in between.

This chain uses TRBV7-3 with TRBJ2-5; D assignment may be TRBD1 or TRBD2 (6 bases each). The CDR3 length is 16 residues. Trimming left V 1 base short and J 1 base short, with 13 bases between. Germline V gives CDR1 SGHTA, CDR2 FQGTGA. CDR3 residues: CASSLRGGDTQETQYF. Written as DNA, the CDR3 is TGTGCCAGCAGCTTAAGGGGCGGGGACACCCAAGAGACCCAGTACTTC.

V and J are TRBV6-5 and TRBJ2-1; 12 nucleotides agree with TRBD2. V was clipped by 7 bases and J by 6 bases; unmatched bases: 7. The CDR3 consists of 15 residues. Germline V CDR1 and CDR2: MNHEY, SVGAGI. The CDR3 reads CASTSGLAGSNEQFF. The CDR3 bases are TGTGCCAGCACCTCGGGACTAGCGGGTTCCAATGAGCAGTTCTTC.